Sequencing of this TCR beta chain was carried out in a study of vaccination and CD4 T cells after COVID-19. In the study overall: Stimuli were overlapping spike peptide pools of SARS-CoV-2 and three common cold coronaviruses (HCoV-NL63, HCoV-OC43, HCoV-229E).

Note on this clonotype: The antigen is unknown.

Treatment indicated: roughly ten-day PBMC culture with coronavirus spike peptide pools or control peptides (ViraFEST assay). Per the germline V gene, CDR1 is SEHNR and CDR2 is FQNEAQ (reference sequence). Between the trimmed V and J ends, which lost 4 bases and 2 bases, there was a span of 1 base. CDR3 length: 11 amino acids. Sequenced with the Oncomine TCR Beta short-read assay was DNA taken from cultured CD4+ T cells. MiXCR, run by TCRdb on the PCR reads, gives a single entry per CDR3 protein. The sample includes 11,000 or so distinct CDR3 sequences, about 61% of them seen just once. V usage is TRBV7-9 and J usage is TRBJ2-3; D unclear. The sequenced sample consisted of CD4+ T cells from blood, cultured in vitro. The receptor comes from a human donor who had recovered from COVID-19. The CDR3 reads CASSYTDTQYF. CDR3 nucleotide sequence: TGTGCCAGCAGCTACACAGATACGCAGTATTTT.